Listed here are 13 T cell receptor beta chains from one sample, sequenced in a study of T-cell memory formation after mild COVID-19. TCRdb redid the calling of the 5' RACE reads with MiXCR, one entry per CDR3 protein. The profile covers 200,000 to 250,000 distinct CDR3 sequences, with over 9.5% appearing a single time and 3% to 4.5% taken by the ten largest. The sample consisted of PBMCs or a T cell subset sorted from them (not recorded which). The source of these receptors is a man in his late teens or twenties who had mild COVID-19 (a few samples of this study predate the infection). Cell type and time point are not known.

Ten or more counts support this clonotype. The chain couples TRBV12-3 or TRBV12-4 to TRBJ2-5; the D is unclear. V was shortened by 3 bases and J by 7 bases, with 12 bases between the two germline ends. The CDR3 totals 13 residues. Here the CDR3 DNA reads TGTGCCAGCAGTTTCGCAGCGTCGGGGACCCAGTACTTC. Protein: CASSFAASGTQYF.

There are a few counts of this clonotype. The rearrangement links TRBV7-2 to TRBJ2-2; 10 bases agree with TRBD2. V was pared by 2 bases and J by 5 bases, with 5 bases of the junction left unmatched. Looked up from germline, CDR1 is SGHTA and CDR2 is FQGNSA. This CDR3 contains 16 residues. The CDR3: CASSLPAGGPTGELFF. The DNA for the CDR3 is TGTGCCAGCAGCTTACCAGCGGGGGGGCCGACCGGGGAGCTGTTTTTT.

This clonotype has at least ten counts. The CDR3 sequence: CASSEGHNSPLHF. In DNA form, the CDR3 reads TGTGCCAGCTCCGAGGGGCATAATTCACCCCTCCACTTT. The genes are TRBV2 and TRBJ1-6; TRBD1 is a possible D gene (5 bases). Germline values: CDR1 SNHLY, CDR2 FYNNEI. V was shortened by 8 bases and J by 5 bases, with 10 bases between the two germline ends. The CDR3 totals 13 residues.

This clonotype showed up many times. The rearrangement uses TRBV2 and TRBJ2-2; D unresolved. CDR1 is SNHLY and CDR2 is FYNNEI in the germline V gene. Deletions cut 5 bases from V and 4 bases from J, with 14 bases between. This CDR3 has 15 residues. This CDR3 is CASSSDPRSTGELFF. CDR3 nucleotides: TGTGCCAGCAGTAGCGACCCCCGTAGCACCGGGGAGCTGTTTTTT.

The sample holds a few counts of this clonotype. This sequence joins TRBV3-1 and TRBJ1-5, with TRBD1 matching 12 bases. Looked up from germline, CDR1 is LGHDT and CDR2 is YNNKEL (reference sequence). The ends lost 4 bases at V and 6 bases at J; junction bases unmatched: 4. CDR3 length equals 15 residues. Here the CDR3 DNA reads TGTGCCAGCAGCCTCGGGACAGGGGGCATTCAGCCCCAGCATTTT. Amino acids: CASSLGTGGIQPQHF.

This clonotype was counted only a few times. V usage is TRBV5-1 and J usage is TRBJ1-4, with D possibly being TRBD1 (5 bases). Germline CDR1 SGHRS, CDR2 YFSETQ. Trimming took 5 bases from V and 0 from J, leaving 8 bases between them. This CDR3 has 14 amino acids. The CDR3 region has the DNA TGCGCCAGCAGACAACAGGCAACTAATGAAAAACTGTTTTTT. As protein: CASRQQATNEKLFF.

The chain uses TRBV6-2 or TRBV6-3 and TRBJ2-3; D gene ambiguous. CDR3 size: 12 residues. Trimming pared 4 bases from V and 7 bases from J, leaving 9 bases between. Looked up from germline, CDR1 is MNHEY and CDR2 is SVGEGT. The CDR3 DNA sequence: TGTGCCAGCAGTTCAACCTGGTATACGCAGTATTTT. This translates into CASSSTWYTQYF.

This clonotype was counted a few times. The chain uses TRBV5-1 and TRBJ1-1; tentative D call: TRBD1 (6 bases). The germline V gene encodes CDR1 SGHRS and CDR2 YFSETQ. The CDR3 has 14 amino acids. V shed 4 bases and J shed 4 bases, with 14 bases lying between them. CDR3 region: CASSPSQQGTEAFF. The CDR3 DNA follows: TGCGCCAGCAGCCCCTCTCAACAGGGCACTGAAGCTTTCTTT.

This clonotype has ten or more counts. V and J are TRBV5-1 and TRBJ2-5, with 7 nucleotides matching TRBD2. This CDR3 region has 15 residues. Germline CDR1 SGHRS, CDR2 YFSETQ. V shed 2 bases and J 6 bases; nucleotides not matched to a gene: 10. CDR3 nucleotides: TGCGCCAGCAGCTTTTGGAGTCAGAGCGGGAAGACCCAGTACTTC. Residues: CASSFWSQSGKTQYF.

The gene calls are TRBV6-5 and TRBJ1-1, with TRBD1 matching 7 bases. The germline gives CDR1 MNHEY, CDR2 SVGAGI. This CDR3 is 14 amino acids long. V lost 7 bases, J lost 2 bases, and 7 bases stayed unmatched. The CDR3 DNA reads TGTGCCAGCACCGATACAGGGGATAACACTGAAGCTTTCTTT. It codes for CASTDTGDNTEAFF.

The chain links TRBV20-1 to TRBJ2-1; 9 bases match TRBD2. CDR1 and CDR2 from the germline V gene are DFQATT and SNEGSKA (reference sequence). Germline trimming cut 0 bases from V and 2 bases from J; bases unmatched to any gene: 2. This CDR3 has 15 residues. CDR3 DNA sequence: TGCAGTGCTAGAGAGGTAGCGGGGGCCTACAATGAGCAGTTCTTC. As protein: CSAREVAGAYNEQFF.

This chain links TRBV6-2 or TRBV6-3 with TRBJ1-1; D gene ambiguous. V was clipped by 6 bases and J by 1 base, with 15 bases between them. CDR3 length equals 15 residues. Germline CDR1 reads MNHEY; CDR2 reads SVGEGT. In DNA form, the CDR3 reads TGTGCCAGCAGCCCGGCAATGGACTGGAACACTGAAGCTTTCTTT. Amino acid sequence: CASSPAMDWNTEAFF.

The rearrangement joins TRBV12-3 or TRBV12-4 to TRBJ1-2; D may be TRBD1 (5 bases). The germline V and J ends were trimmed by 5 bases and 3 bases, with 13 bases remaining between them. This CDR3 has 14 amino acids. CDR3 sequence (DNA): TGTGCCAGCAGTCACCGGGGGTATGACTATGGCTACACCTTC. Protein product: CASSHRGYDYGYTF.